Listed here is a single T cell receptor (beta chain). Its antigen is unidentified. Donors in the study were healthy people who gave bone marrow. PCR used 60 Vbeta primers and 13 Jbeta primers. The method was immunoSEQ multiplex PCR; TCRdb's version includes in-frame clones alone and lacks a portion of them. The sample consists of some 150,000 clones, roughly 85% of them appearing once. The data were obtained in a study of cytomegalovirus exposure and HLA in healthy donors. Overall study findings and caveats: As a later analysis showed, several of the most significant clusters appeared to be linked to common viral pathogens. Analyses of presence/absence relied on an assumption of roughly uniform sequencing depth across donors. V- and J-gene trimming in TCR beta was tied to a missense DCLRE1C variant by an analysis performed later.

Germline V gene sequence: CDR1 MNHNS, CDR2 SASEGT. Trimming removed 2 bases from V and 1 base from J; junction bases left unmatched: 13. The CDR3 is made up of 18 amino acids. The rearrangement uses TRBV6-1 and TRBJ1-1; 7 bases agree with TRBD1. Sequenced: PBMCs. This receptor was identified in a man aged 35-49 years in good health and CMV-seronegative. CDR3 amino acids: CASSEQSVEGAWNTEAFF. The CDR3 DNA follows: TGTGCCAGCAGTGAACAGTCAGTTGAGGGGGCTTGGAACACTGAAGCTTTCTTT.